The clone carrying this T cell receptor (beta chain) appeared a few times. The authors extracted RNA and reverse transcribed it into cDNA as the sequencing template. Profiled with immunoSEQ multiplex PCR; TCRdb holds only in-frame clones, not every one. The sample lists 150,000 to 200,000 clones, about three fifths occurring once. Germline-derived CDR1 and CDR2 are SNHLY and FYNNEI. The CDR3 loop spans 15 amino acids. V was pared by 2 bases and J by 5 bases, with 3 bases of the junction left unmatched. The sample's treatment: oral pan-JAK inhibitor, 5-10 mg twice daily. The source of the sample is a study of CD8+ T cells in alopecia areata.

The source is a human donor with alopecia areata. This chain uses TRBV2 with TRBJ1-5, with 10 bases that match TRBD1. The input for sequencing was CD4+ T cells sorted from blood, taken at week 4, from a patient treated with tofacitinib. CDR3 in amino acids: CASSERTGGHQPQHF. The CDR3 coding sequence is TGTGCCAGCAGTGAAAGGACAGGGGGGCATCAGCCCCAGCATTTT.